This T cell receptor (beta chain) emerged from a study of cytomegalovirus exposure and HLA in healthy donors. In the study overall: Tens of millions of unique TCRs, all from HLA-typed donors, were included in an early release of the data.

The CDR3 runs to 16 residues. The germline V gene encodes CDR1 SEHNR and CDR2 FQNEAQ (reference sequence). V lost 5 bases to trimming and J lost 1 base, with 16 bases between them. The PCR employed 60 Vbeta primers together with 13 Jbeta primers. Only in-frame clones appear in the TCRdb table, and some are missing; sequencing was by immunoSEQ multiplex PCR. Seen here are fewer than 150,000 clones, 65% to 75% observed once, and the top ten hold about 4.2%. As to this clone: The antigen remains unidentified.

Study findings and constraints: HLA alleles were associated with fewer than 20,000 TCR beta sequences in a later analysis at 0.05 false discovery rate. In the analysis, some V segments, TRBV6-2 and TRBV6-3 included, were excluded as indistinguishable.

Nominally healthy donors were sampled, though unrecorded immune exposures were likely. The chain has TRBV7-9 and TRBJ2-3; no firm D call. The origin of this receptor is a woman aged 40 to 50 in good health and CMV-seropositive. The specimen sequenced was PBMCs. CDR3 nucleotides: TGTGCCAGCAGCCCAGTCTTGGCGGCCCGCACAGATACGCAGTATTTT. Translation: CASSPVLAARTDTQYF. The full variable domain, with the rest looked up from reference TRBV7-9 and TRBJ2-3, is DTGVSQNPRHKITKRGQNVTFRCDPISEHNRLYWYRQTLGQGPEFLTYFQNEAQLEKSRLLSDRFSAERPKGSFSTLEIQRTEQGDSAMYLCASSPVLAARTDTQYFGPGTRLTVL.